The clone carrying this T cell receptor (beta chain) was detected many times. What it recognizes is unknown. This specimen comes from a study of T cells in Graves' hyperthyroidism and ophthalmopathy. General study findings and limits: Ophthalmopathy was distinguished from stable hyperthyroidism by 13 V-J signatures.

TCR beta CDR3 regions were amplified from RNA. Initially, a first-round RT-PCR of the TCR CDR3 employed the HTBI primer set. From the multiplex PCR reads, TCRdb called clonotypes with MiXCR, one entry per CDR3 protein. In the table there are approximately 640,000 distinct CDR3 sequences, roughly 17% of which are singletons. V lost 1 base, J lost 5 bases, and 12 bases lay in between. The CDR3 covers 15 residues. Per the germline V gene, CDR1 is SGHAT and CDR2 is FQNNGV. Fresh peripheral blood, around 9.5 ml, yielded the PBMCs. The genes are TRBV11-2 and TRBJ1-5; no reliable D call. The clonotype comes from a man between 50 and 59 years old with Graves' hyperthyroidism. Sequenced sample: blood. CDR3: CASSLGPEIHQPQHF. Written as DNA, the CDR3 is TGTGCCAGCAGCTTAGGGCCGGAAATTCATCAGCCCCAGCATTTT.